A single sample gave rise to the 4 T cell receptor beta chains below, sequenced in a study of T-cell memory formation after mild COVID-19. TCRdb processed the 5' RACE reads anew with MiXCR; each CDR3 protein has one entry. In the table there are nearly 350,000 distinct CDR3 sequences, about an eighth of which are singletons. The sequenced sample was PBMCs or a T cell subset sorted from them (not recorded which). These receptors originate from a man between 18 and 29 years old who had mild COVID-19 (a few samples of this study predate the infection). Cell type and time point are not known.

This clonotype has only a few counts. The chain uses TRBV11-2 and TRBJ2-5, with a weak D call TRBD2 (5 bases). Looked up from germline, CDR1 is SGHAT and CDR2 is FQNNGV. V was trimmed by 6 bases and J by 1 base, leaving 9 bases between them. The CDR3 is 13 amino acids. The CDR3: CASRSSPQETQYF. CDR3 sequence (DNA): TGTGCCAGCAGATCTAGCCCCCAAGAGACCCAGTACTTC.

There are many counts of this clonotype. The J gene is TRBJ1-1, the V gene TRBV21-1. TRBV21-1 is deemed a pseudogene. This CDR3 is built from 20 residues. Here the CDR3 DNA reads TGTGCCAGCAGCCAGAGGAAGGGAGGGATACTTTCATCCACGAACACTGAAGCTTTCTTT. Translation: CASSQRKGGILSSTNTEAFF.

Only a few counts were recorded for this clonotype. This sequence joins TRBV6-1 and TRBJ1-1, with D perhaps TRBD1 (5 bases). Trimming pared 6 bases from V and 4 bases from J, leaving 18 bases between. Germline V gene sequence: CDR1 MNHNS, CDR2 SASEGT. CDR3 length equals 15 residues. CDR3 nucleotide sequence: TGTGCCAGCAGCGCGCAGAGGGGTGAGGGCACTGAAGCTTTCTTT. Amino acid sequence: CASSAQRGEGTEAFF.

The rearrangement links TRBV4-3 to TRBJ1-1; 8 positions match TRBD1. The V and J ends lost 3 bases and 4 bases, in that order; junction bases with no gene match: 10. Germline CDR1 reads LGHNA; CDR2 reads YSLEER. The CDR3 runs 16 residues. CDR3 protein: CASSQDRTGFSTEAFF. DNA of the CDR3: TGCGCCAGCAGCCAGGATAGGACAGGGTTCAGCACTGAAGCTTTCTTT.